This T cell receptor beta chain was found in a study of beta chain features in type 1 diabetes. Study summary: No age, gender or cell yield differences were seen between patients and healthy donors.

Sequenced material consisted of expressed TCRB transcripts (all of the isolated RNA was reverse transcribed). Sequencing used immunoSEQ multiplex PCR; TCRdb keeps in-frame clones, though not all of them. The sample lists tens of thousands of clones; 30% to 35% were seen once. A note on this clone: The antigen is unknown.

Broader study findings: Naive, central memory and Treg TCRB repertoires appeared more alike in patients than in healthy donors.

CDR3 length: 15 amino acids. The J segment lost 2 bases and the V segment lost 0 bases, leaving 3 bases of the junction unmatched. The germline V gene encodes CDR1 GTSNPN and CDR2 SVGIG (reference sequence). Naive, central memory, regulatory and stem cell-like memory cells within the CD4+ compartment were sorted using CD45RO/CCR7/CD25/CD127/CD95/CD27. Sorted populations all exceeded 95% purity. Material for sequencing was stem cell memory CD4+ T cells from blood. This sequence originates from a woman between 18 and 29 years old in good health. The chain combines TRBV30 with TRBJ2-3; TRBD2 agrees at 9 bases. The CDR3 here is CAWSVAGGPTDTQYF. As DNA, the CDR3 is TGTGCCTGGAGTGTAGCGGGGGGACCCACAGATACGCAGTATTTT.